These T cell receptor beta chains were read from a single sample in a study of CD8+ T cells in alopecia areata. Repertoires were generated with immunoSEQ multiplex PCR, while TCRdb's copy carries only in-frame clones and drops some. The table shows 150,000 or so clones, with about 89% occurring only once. Sample: CD8+ T cells sorted from blood, taken at week 0. The source of these receptors is a human donor with alopecia areata. Each CDR3 is given with its conserved first and last residue. A D gene is named only where the DNA matches it firmly.

j_gene | d_gene | v_gene | CDR3aa
- | TRBD1 | TRBV4-2 | CASSQDWDRSYEQYF
TRBJ1-2 | - | TRBV29-1 | CSAATENTLSGGYTF
TRBJ2-1 | TRBD2 | TRBV27 | CASGGGPYNEQFF
TRBJ2-7 | - | TRBV5-1 | CASSFDGRNSGEQYF
- | - | TRBV7-9 | CASSLPSGNSYEQYF
TRBJ1-1 | TRBD1 | TRBV5-1 | CASSFGTVNTEAFF
TRBJ2-1 | TRBD1 | TRBV7-9 | CASSLRQGDNEQFF
TRBJ1-1 | - | TRBV30 | CAWSLFRQRTVEAFF
TRBJ2-2 | - | TRBV27 | CASSLGNTGELFF
TRBJ1-1 | - | TRBV11-2 | CASSLRNTEAFF
TRBJ2-3 | TRBD2 | TRBV27 | CASSSGTSGGDTQYF
TRBJ2-5 | TRBD2 | TRBV29-1 | CSALLTTSGAETQYF
TRBJ1-1 | TRBD1 | TRBV6-5 | CASRTGMNTEAFF
TRBJ2-1 | - | TRBV29-1 | CSVEWSYNEQFF
TRBJ2-1 | TRBD2 | TRBV19 | CASSYLAGIVNEQFF
TRBJ2-3 | TRBD1 | TRBV27 | CASSPDRDTDTQYF
TRBJ2-3 | TRBD2 | TRBV5-6 | CASSSSSSGGASTDTQYF
TRBJ2-7 | - | TRBV4-1 | CASSQDRDTEQYF
TRBJ1-5 | - | TRBV4-1 | CASSQAGNNQPQHF
TRBJ2-7 | - | TRBV6-1 | CASSEYGTDNEQYF
TRBJ2-7 | - | TRBV5-1 | CASSSLTEAYEQYF
TRBJ2-7 | - | TRBV7-9 | CASSLTSSYEQYF
TRBJ2-7 | - | TRBV19 | CASRGGSSYEQYF
TRBJ1-2 | TRBD1 | TRBV2 | CASSEAGTGGIYGYTF
TRBJ2-1 | TRBD1 | TRBV29-1 | CSVPTGSSYNEQFF
TRBJ2-6 | - | TRBV2 | CASSEPNQGYSGANVLTF
TRBJ2-1 | - | TRBV5-4 | CASSFRYNEQFF
TRBJ1-1 | - | TRBV7-9 | CASSRPEGEDTEAFF
TRBJ1-1 | - | TRBV15 | CATSRDRMQGTEAFF
TRBJ2-3 | - | TRBV7-8 | CASSLVGGSTDTQYF
TRBJ1-4 | - | TRBV2 | CATPEGPNEKLFF
TRBJ2-7 | - | TRBV6-1 | CASSEAPGTAFSYEQYF
TRBJ2-7 | - | TRBV18 | CASSPLGYEQYF
TRBJ2-2 | - | TRBV7-9 | CASSYTDGNTGELFF
TRBJ2-5 | - | TRBV29-1 | CSVEDEDGLQETQYF
TRBJ2-1 | - | TRBV5-1 | CASSLGWGDNEQFF
TRBJ2-3 | - | TRBV28 | CASSFLLGGGPTDTQYF
TRBJ2-7 | TRBD1 | TRBV30 | CAWQTGASYEQYF
TRBJ2-1 | TRBD2 | TRBV6-1 | CASRVAGGLEFF
TRBJ2-7 | - | TRBV18 | CASSSDRSYEQYF
TRBJ1-1 | - | TRBV9 | CASAVGLNTEAFF
TRBJ1-1 | - | TRBV30 | CAWDAGTGKFAFF
TRBJ2-7 | TRBD1 | TRBV7-2 | CASSLVGQGGHEQYF
TRBJ2-7 | TRBD1 | TRBV5-4 | CASSLGDRGGEQYF
TRBJ1-2 | - | TRBV27 | CASKFSSLGYGYTF
TRBJ2-2 | - | TRBV7-7 | CASSLADTGELFF
TRBJ2-5 | - | TRBV11-2 | CASSLVETQYF
TRBJ2-1 | - | TRBV9 | CASSVGDEQFF
- | - | TRBV7-9 | CASSLDDGKEGFYEQYF
TRBJ2-1 | TRBD2 | TRBV7-9 | CASSPGGGRYNEQFF
TRBJ1-1 | TRBD1 | TRBV6-5 | CASSGGTGRGEAFF
TRBJ2-7 | - | TRBV13 | CASSQGTEREQYF
TRBJ1-3 | - | TRBV5-4 | CASSLGRGAGNTIYF
TRBJ1-2 | - | TRBV5-6 | CASSLGGSNYGYTF